This paragraph covers one TCR beta chain sequence. Germline V CDR1 and CDR2: SEHNR, FQNEAQ (reference sequence). CDR3 length: 14 residues. V lost 7 bases and J 7 bases, leaving 20 bases between the germline ends. This specimen comes from a study of T cell responses to AZD1222 COVID-19 vaccine. Here immunoSEQ multiplex PCR was the method, and the copy in TCRdb shows in-frame clones only, minus some. The sample includes approximately 180,000 clones, roughly nine tenths seen only once; the top ten take around 3%. The chain combines TRBV7-9 with TRBJ2-7, with D possibly being TRBD2 (6 bases). The sequence came from an adult in good health. Sequencing used peripheral blood, obtained on day 0 of AZD1222 vaccination. CDR3 loop: CASTRGDSTHEQYF. DNA of the CDR3: TGTGCCAGCACCCGCGGGGACTCCACTCATGAGCAGTACTTC.